Listed here are 10 T cell receptor beta chains from one sample, sequenced in a study of metastatic and nonmetastatic thyroid tumors. Thyroid surgery had not been preceded by any treatment in any patient. TCRdb re-processed the PCR reads through MiXCR. Of tens of thousands of clones detected, about 25% appear once; the ten largest clones hold around 3.5%. Sequences were obtained from blood. These receptors were taken from a male donor with papillary thyroid cancer or a benign thyroid nodule (not recorded which). Some clones in this sample may be carry-over from other donors' samples.

In DNA, the CDR3 is TGCAGTGTCGGACTCCACAGACTAGCGGGTCTATCCTACGAGCAGTACTTC. As protein: CSVGLHRLAGLSYEQYF. The V call is TRBV20-1, the J call TRBJ2-7; 10 bases agree with TRBD2. The CDR3 has 17 residues. The J segment lost 1 base and the V segment lost 7 bases, leaving 16 bases of the junction unmatched. Germline values: CDR1 DFQATT, CDR2 SNEGSKA (reference sequence).

The rearrangement joins TRBV18 to TRBJ2-3; possibly TRBD2 for D (6 bases). The CDR3 totals 16 residues. Trimming shortened V by 1 base and J by 2 bases, and 13 bases separated the two germline ends. The germline V gene has CDR1 KGHSH and CDR2 LQKENI. The CDR3 region has the DNA TGTGCCAGCTCACCACTTAGACTAGATCTCACAGATACGCAGTATTTT. Translating it yields CASSPLRLDLTDTQYF.

This clone was detected many times. The chain employs TRBV2 and TRBJ1-1; D remains unclear. Germline-derived CDR1 and CDR2 are SNHLY and FYNNEI. Trimming left V 5 bases short and J 5 bases short, with 9 bases between. This CDR3 contains 12 residues. Written as DNA, the CDR3 is TGTGCCAGCAGTCCGGGTAGAACTGAAGCTTTCTTT. Protein product: CASSPGRTEAFF. Based on the CDR3 plus reference TRBV2 and TRBJ1-1, the full variable domain is EPEVTQTPSHQVTQMGQEVILRCVPISNHLYFYWYRQILGQKVEFLVSFYNNEISEKSEIFDDQFSVERPDGSNFTLKIRSTKLEDSAMYFCASSPGRTEAFFGQGTRLTVV.

This clone occurred many times. The CDR3 here is CASSSPRAASADTQYF. CDR3 nucleotides: TGTGCCAGCAGTTCTCCCAGGGCCGCTAGCGCCGATACGCAGTATTTT. The rearrangement links TRBV28 to TRBJ2-3; perhaps TRBD2 as D (6 bases). Between the trimmed V and J ends, which lost 4 bases and 6 bases, there was a span of 20 bases. This CDR3 contains 16 residues. Germline V lookup: CDR1 MDHEN, CDR2 SYDVKM.

The chain carries TRBV5-8 and TRBJ2-7, with a weak D call TRBD1 (5 bases). The CDR3 has 14 residues. Trimming pared 1 base from V and 3 bases from J, leaving 11 bases between. From germline, CDR1 is SGHTS and CDR2 YDEGEE. The CDR3, as DNA: TGTGCCAGCAGCTTGTCTGTGGACAACTACGAGCAGTACTTC. Its protein is CASSLSVDNYEQYF.

The chain couples TRBV11-2 to TRBJ2-2; TRBD1 matches 7 bases. The CDR3 has 16 residues. Germline CDR1 SGHAT, CDR2 FQNNGV. V lost 3 bases to trimming and J lost 2 bases; unmatched junction nucleotides: 6. The CDR3 sequence is CASSFQTGSNTGELFF. CDR3 DNA sequence: TGTGCCAGCAGCTTCCAGACAGGGTCTAACACCGGGGAGCTGTTTTTT.

This rearrangement joins TRBV11-2 to TRBJ2-2, with D hard to call. The CDR3 runs to 16 residues. The V end was cut by 5 bases, the J end by 0 bases, with 13 bases between. CDR1 is SGHAT, CDR2 FQNNGV, per germline. The CDR3 DNA follows: TGTGCCAGCAGCCTATTGGTAACCGCGAACACCGGGGAGCTGTTTTTT. Protein: CASSLLVTANTGELFF.

In this sample, this clone turned up many times. This chain uses TRBV27 with TRBJ2-3; TRBD2 agrees at 14 bases. V trimming: 8 bases; J trimming: 3 bases; junction bases outside the gene matches: 1. The CDR3 contains 14 residues. The germline CDR1 and CDR2 sequences are MNHEY and SMNVEV (reference sequence). The CDR3 region is CASGLAGGTDTQYF. CDR3 DNA sequence: TGTGCCAGCGGACTAGCGGGAGGAACAGATACGCAGTATTTT.

In its sample, this clone was seen a few times. CDR3 in DNA: TGTGCCACCAGTGATCCAGGGGACTATGGCTACACCTTC. Its protein is CATSDPGDYGYTF. The chain links TRBV24-1 to TRBJ1-2; weak D call: TRBD1 (6 bases). Trimming pared 3 bases from V and 3 bases from J, leaving 7 bases between. The CDR3 spans 13 residues. CDR1 is KGHDR and CDR2 is SFDVKD in the germline V gene.

The rearrangement joins TRBV28 to TRBJ1-1, with D unclear. Germline CDR1 is MDHEN and CDR2 is SYDVKM. Trimming removed 6 bases from V and 1 base from J, with 9 bases in between. The CDR3 covers 13 residues. CDR3 in DNA: TGTGCCAGCAGGCCTCAGAGGAACACTGAAGCTTTCTTT. This sequence encodes CASRPQRNTEAFF.